The 24 T cell receptor beta chains given below trace back to one sample, sequenced in a study of PD-L1 blockade in urothelial cancer. Only in-frame clones appear in the TCRdb table, and some are missing; sequencing was by immunoSEQ multiplex PCR. The sample includes roughly 32,000 clones, 70% to 85% of them seen just once. This specimen consisted of PBMCs, obtained around atezolizumab (anti-PD-L1) treatment. These receptors were taken from a man aged 60-69 years with urothelial cancer.

This chain joins TRBV5-6 and TRBJ2-3; 10 bases match TRBD2. CDR3 length: 17 amino acids. The V gene's germline CDR1 is SGHDT and CDR2 YYEEEE. J was trimmed by 1 base and V by 1 base; bases with no gene match: 6. CDR3 DNA: TGTGCCAGCAGCTTGCCGGGTCTAGCGGGGGGCACAGATACGCAGTATTTT. This sequence encodes CASSLPGLAGGTDTQYF.

The chain links TRBV2 to TRBJ2-1; unclear D gene. The CDR3 length is 13 residues. Germline V CDR1 and CDR2: SNHLY, FYNNEI. V lost 4 bases to trimming and J lost 4 bases, with 8 bases between them. As DNA, the CDR3 is TGTGCCAGCAGTGCCCCTTTATACAATGAGCAGTTCTTC. Protein product: CASSAPLYNEQFF.

This clone was found once. The genes are TRBV10-3 and TRBJ2-1, with a tentative D call TRBD2 (5 bases). From germline, CDR1 is ENHRY and CDR2 SYGVKD. This CDR3 is built from 16 residues. V was pared by 6 bases and J by 6 bases, with 21 bases between. The CDR3 loop reads CAIRAQVGPGGNEQFF. The CDR3 region has the DNA TGTGCCATCAGGGCCCAAGTAGGCCCTGGAGGCAATGAGCAGTTCTTC.

V usage is TRBV29-1 and J usage is TRBJ1-2; 9 bases agree with TRBD1. The germline V gene has CDR1 SQVTM and CDR2 ANQGSEA. The CDR3 spans 13 residues. V gave up 7 bases and J gave up 2 bases; unmatched junction bases: 5. As DNA, the CDR3 is TGCAGCGCCTCAGGGACAGGGAACTATGGCTACACCTTC. Translating it yields CSASGTGNYGYTF.

This chain links TRBV10-3 with TRBJ2-5; tentative D call: TRBD1 (6 bases). The V end was cut by 8 bases, the J end by 1 base, with 11 bases between. Germline assignment: CDR1 ENHRY and CDR2 SYGVKD. This CDR3 spans 13 amino acids. CDR3 in amino acids: CAISRDIQETQYF. The DNA for the CDR3 is TGTGCCATCTCCCGGGACATCCAAGAGACCCAGTACTTC.

This clone has only a few counts. The chain joins TRBV10-3 to TRBJ1-1; no clear D. The CDR3 is 12 residues long. V lost 8 bases to trimming and J lost 3 bases, with 10 bases between them. The germline V gene encodes CDR1 ENHRY and CDR2 SYGVKD. The CDR3 nucleotides read TGTGCCATCGCGGGGAGGGACACTGAAGCTTTCTTT. Amino acids: CAIAGRDTEAFF.

This clone occurred once. V and J are TRBV28 and TRBJ2-3; the D gene is possibly TRBD2 (5 bases). From germline, CDR1 is MDHEN and CDR2 SYDVKM. The V end lost 1 base, the J end lost 7 bases, and 12 bases lay between the germline ends. The CDR3 extends over 14 amino acids. The CDR3 loop is CASSLSLARNTQYF. In DNA, the CDR3 is TGTGCCAGCAGTTTATCCCTAGCAAGGAATACGCAGTATTTT.

The V and J genes are TRBV5-1 and TRBJ1-6, with 7 bases matching TRBD1. The junction had 0 bases not matched to a gene; V was cut back by 0 bases and J by 6 bases. This CDR3 is 14 amino acids long. Germline V gene lookup returns CDR1 SGHRS and CDR2 YFSETQ. The CDR3 is CASSLGQGNSPLHF. Written as DNA, the CDR3 is TGCGCCAGCAGCTTGGGACAGGGTAATTCACCCCTCCACTTT.

This sequence joins TRBV4-1 and TRBJ1-6; D is uncertain. The CDR3 runs 15 residues. Trimming took off 4 bases at V and 7 bases at J, with 14 bases between the two ends. Germline values: CDR1 MGHRA, CDR2 YSYEKL. The CDR3 nucleotides read TGCGCCAGCAGCCTTACCCGATCGCAGAATTCACCCCTCCACTTT. Its protein product is CASSLTRSQNSPLHF.

As concerns this clone: The junction and the germline gene differ at one end; a read error may be behind it. The CDR3 here is CASGGTGAHYGYTF. Here the CDR3 DNA reads TGTGCCAGCGGCGGGACAGGGGCCCACTACGGCTACACCTTC. The chain carries TRBV6-5 and TRBJ1-2; 10 nucleotides match TRBD1. The germline CDR1 and CDR2 sequences are MNHEY and SVGAGI. The CDR3 has 14 amino acids.

The CDR3 spells CASSAGQRGELFF. DNA for the CDR3: TGTGCCAGCAGTGCGGGACAACGTGGGGAGCTGTTTTTT. The rearrangement links TRBV2 to TRBJ2-2; weak D call: TRBD1 (6 bases). Germline V gives CDR1 SNHLY, CDR2 FYNNEI. Between the trimmed V and J ends, which lost 4 bases and 8 bases, there was a span of 11 bases. This CDR3 contains 13 residues.

The chain is built from TRBV4-2 and TRBJ2-2; the match to TRBD2 covers 10 bases. Germline V lookup: CDR1 LGHNA, CDR2 YNFKEQ. The CDR3 has 17 residues. J gave up 3 bases and V 4 bases, and 8 bases lay outside the gene matches. The CDR3 is CASSPVSGRAHTGELFF. CDR3 DNA sequence: TGTGCCAGCAGCCCGGTCAGCGGGAGGGCCCACACCGGGGAGCTGTTTTTT.

This clone occurred once. The chain combines TRBV4-2 with TRBJ2-7; D may be TRBD1 (6 bases). The CDR3 has 13 residues. Looked up from germline, CDR1 is LGHNA and CDR2 is YNFKEQ. V gave up 4 bases and J gave up 6 bases, with 13 bases separating them. CDR3 DNA sequence: TGTGCCAGCAGCCCCCAGGGGTTGGCCGAGCAGTACTTC. This translates into CASSPQGLAEQYF.

The chain carries TRBV7-9 and TRBJ2-7; 14 positions agree with TRBD2. CDR1 SEHNR and CDR2 FQNEAQ come from the germline V gene (reference sequence). This CDR3 comprises 16 residues. V lost 5 bases and J lost 0; bases outside the gene matches: 3. The CDR3 DNA reads as TGTGCCAGCAGCCCCGGACTAGCGGGGGGCTCCTACGAGCAGTACTTC. Translation gives CASSPGLAGGSYEQYF. The full variable domain, with the rest looked up from reference TRBV7-9 and TRBJ2-7, is DTGVSQNPRHKITKRGQNVTFRCDPISEHNRLYWYRQTLGQGPEFLTYFQNEAQLEKSRLLSDRFSAERPKGSFSTLEIQRTEQGDSAMYLCASSPGLAGGSYEQYFGPGTRLTVT.

This clone was detected only once. The J gene is TRBJ2-3, the V gene TRBV6-6; TRBD2 agrees at 7 bases. The CDR3 is 15 residues long. Germline V gene lookup returns CDR1 MNHNY and CDR2 SVGAGI (reference sequence). V was pared by 6 bases and J by 0 bases, with 6 bases of the junction left unmatched. The DNA for the CDR3 is TGTGCCAGCAGGACAACTAGCGTTAGCACAGATACGCAGTATTTT. It encodes CASRTTSVSTDTQYF.

The rearrangement joins TRBV5-5 to TRBJ2-1; 9 positions agree with TRBD2. Trimming at V came to 4 bases and at J to 4 bases, leaving 6 bases not matched to a gene. The length of the CDR3 is 15 residues. Germline values: CDR1 SGHKS, CDR2 YYEKEE (reference sequence). The DNA of the CDR3 is TGTGCCAGCAGCCCGGGGGCGGGAGGGTACAATGAGCAGTTCTTC. Its translation is CASSPGAGGYNEQFF.

The V call is TRBV7-2, the J call TRBJ1-2, with D hard to call. The CDR3 runs 15 residues. In germline, CDR1 is SGHTA, CDR2 FQGNSA. With 4 bases removed from V and 8 bases from J, the gap between germline ends came to 20 bases. CDR3 sequence: CASSSGRSQSVGYTF. Here the CDR3 DNA reads TGTGCCAGCAGCTCCGGCCGTTCACAGTCCGTGGGCTACACCTTC.

This chain uses TRBV9 with TRBJ2-1; tentatively, D is TRBD1 (5 bases). CDR1 is SGDLS, CDR2 YYNGEE, per germline. The germline V and J ends were trimmed by 2 bases and 6 bases, with 15 bases remaining between them. The CDR3 length is 15 residues. This CDR3 is CASSVRLRGFNEQFF. The CDR3 bases are TGTGCCAGCAGCGTGAGACTTAGGGGCTTCAATGAGCAGTTCTTC.

The chain links TRBV10-3 to TRBJ2-2, with TRBD1 matching 7 bases. CDR1 is ENHRY and CDR2 is SYGVKD in the germline V gene. The CDR3 has 12 residues. V dropped 11 bases and J dropped 8; count of bases not matched to a gene: 8. CDR3 sequence reads: CALYRGVGELFF. CDR3 nucleotides: TGTGCCCTCTACAGGGGCGTTGGGGAGCTGTTTTTT.

The CDR3 DNA sequence: TGTGCCAGCAGTCCCGAACTCTACAATGAGCAGTTCTTC. It is translated as CASSPELYNEQFF. The chain carries TRBV11-2 and TRBJ2-1; D is unresolved. CDR3 length equals 13 residues. Trimming took off 6 bases at V and 3 bases at J, with 9 bases between the two ends. Per the germline V gene, CDR1 is SGHAT and CDR2 is FQNNGV. The full variable domain, its missing parts supplied by reference TRBV11-2 and TRBJ2-1, is EAGVAQSPRYKIIEKRQSVAFWCNPISGHATLYWYQQILGQGPKLLIQFQNNGVVDDSQLPKDRFSAERLKGVDSTLKIQPAKLEDSAVYLCASSPELYNEQFFGPGTRLTVL.

The chain uses TRBV6-1 and TRBJ1-4; D may be TRBD1 (6 bases). This CDR3 comprises 13 residues. V was shortened by 7 bases and J by 10 bases, with 16 bases between the two germline ends. The germline gives CDR1 MNHNS, CDR2 SASEGT. This chain's CDR3 is CASIRTDTGKLFF. DNA of the CDR3: TGTGCCAGCATTCGGACAGACACGGGAAAACTGTTTTTT.

This clone was counted between two and nine times. The chain couples TRBV4-3 to TRBJ1-6; a weak D match, TRBD1 (5 bases). Trimming took 1 base from V and 14 from J, leaving 12 bases between them. The CDR3 length is 13 residues. The germline gives CDR1 LGHNA, CDR2 YSLEER. CDR3 coding DNA: TGCGCCAGCAGCCAAGTTAGGGGTGGGGCCCTCCACTTT. Translating gives CASSQVRGGALHF.

A few counts support this clone. V usage is TRBV7-3 and J usage is TRBJ1-6; 9 nucleotides agree with TRBD1. The CDR3 totals 13 residues. Germline values: CDR1 SGHTA, CDR2 FQGTGA. Trimming removed 5 bases from V and 9 bases from J; junction bases left unmatched: 2. The chain's CDR3 is CASSLDRGSPLHF. CDR3 DNA: TGTGCCAGCAGCCTGGACAGGGGTTCACCCCTCCACTTT.

The chain employs TRBV5-6 and TRBJ2-7; 9 positions agree with TRBD1. Germline CDR1 reads SGHDT; CDR2 reads YYEEEE. The J segment lost 5 bases and the V segment lost 3 bases, leaving 9 bases of the junction unmatched. The CDR3 totals 15 residues. Here the CDR3 DNA reads TGTGCCAGCAGCTCGGGACAGGGAGTATCCCACGAGCAGTACTTC. Its protein is CASSSGQGVSHEQYF.